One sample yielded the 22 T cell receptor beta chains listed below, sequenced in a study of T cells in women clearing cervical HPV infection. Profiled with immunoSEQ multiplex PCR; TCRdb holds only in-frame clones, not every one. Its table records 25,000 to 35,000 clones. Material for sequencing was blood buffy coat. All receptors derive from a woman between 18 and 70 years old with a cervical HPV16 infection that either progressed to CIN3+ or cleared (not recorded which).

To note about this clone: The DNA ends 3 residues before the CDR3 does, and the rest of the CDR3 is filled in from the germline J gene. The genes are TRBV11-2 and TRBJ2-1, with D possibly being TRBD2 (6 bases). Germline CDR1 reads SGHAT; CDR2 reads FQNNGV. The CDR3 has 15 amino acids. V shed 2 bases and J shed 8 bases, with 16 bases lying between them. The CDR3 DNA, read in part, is TGTGCCAGCAGCTTATCCCCAGCGGGTGGCTATGAG. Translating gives CASSLSPAGGYE. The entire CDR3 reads CASSLSPAGGYEQFF.

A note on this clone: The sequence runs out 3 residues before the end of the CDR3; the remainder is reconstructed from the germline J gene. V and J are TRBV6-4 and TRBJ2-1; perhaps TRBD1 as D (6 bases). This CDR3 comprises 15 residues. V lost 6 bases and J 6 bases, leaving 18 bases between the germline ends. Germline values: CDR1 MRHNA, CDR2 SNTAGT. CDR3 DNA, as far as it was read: TGTGCCAGCAGACCCCGACAGGAGAGATTCAATGAG. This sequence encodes CASRPRQERFNE. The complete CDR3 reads CASRPRQERFNEQFF.

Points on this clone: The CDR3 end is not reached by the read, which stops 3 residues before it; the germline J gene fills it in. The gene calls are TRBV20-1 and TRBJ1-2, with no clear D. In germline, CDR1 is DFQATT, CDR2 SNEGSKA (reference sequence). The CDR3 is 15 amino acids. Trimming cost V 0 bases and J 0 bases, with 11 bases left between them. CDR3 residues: CSARDAPLANYGYTF. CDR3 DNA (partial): TGCAGTGCTAGAGATGCCCCGTTAGCTAACTATGGC.

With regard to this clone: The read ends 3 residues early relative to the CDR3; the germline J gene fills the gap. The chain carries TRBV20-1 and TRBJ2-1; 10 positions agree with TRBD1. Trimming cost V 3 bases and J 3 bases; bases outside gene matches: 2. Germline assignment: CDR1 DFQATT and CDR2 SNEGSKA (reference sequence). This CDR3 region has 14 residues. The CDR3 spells CSARRDRGYNEQFF. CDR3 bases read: TGCAGTGCTAGGAGGGACAGGGGCTACAATGAG.

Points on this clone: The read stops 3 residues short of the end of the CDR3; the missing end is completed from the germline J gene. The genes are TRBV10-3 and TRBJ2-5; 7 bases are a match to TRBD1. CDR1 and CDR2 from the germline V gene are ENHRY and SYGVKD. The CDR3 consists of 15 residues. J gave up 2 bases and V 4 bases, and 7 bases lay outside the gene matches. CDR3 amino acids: CAISVGNRGQETQYF. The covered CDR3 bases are TGTGCCATCAGTGTCGGAAACAGGGGACAAGAGACC.

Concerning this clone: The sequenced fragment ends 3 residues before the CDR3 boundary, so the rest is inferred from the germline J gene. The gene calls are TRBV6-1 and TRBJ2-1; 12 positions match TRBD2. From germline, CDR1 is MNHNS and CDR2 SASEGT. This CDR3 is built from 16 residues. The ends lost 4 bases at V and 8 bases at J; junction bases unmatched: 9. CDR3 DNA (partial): TGTGCCAGCAGTGGGGGGGCTAGCGGGGGGGCCGATGAG. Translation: CASSGGASGGADE. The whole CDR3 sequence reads CASSGGASGGADEQFF.

The covered CDR3 bases are TGTGCCAGCAGCCCGGGGGGGGGAATGGCTGAA. As protein: CASSPGGGMAE. The CDR3 in its entirety is CASSPGGGMAEAFF. The rearrangement uses TRBV5-6 and TRBJ1-1, with D possibly being TRBD1 (5 bases). Read data end 3 residues before the CDR3 end; the end is taken from the germline J gene. Trimming cost V 4 bases and J 6 bases, with 16 bases left between them. CDR1 is SGHDT and CDR2 is YYEEEE in the germline V gene. The CDR3 has 14 amino acids.

The part of the CDR3 DNA that was read is TGCGCCAGCAGCACCTGGGACACCATCTACGAG. Amino acids: CASSTWDTIYE. In full, the CDR3 is CASSTWDTIYEQYF. The chain is built from TRBV5-1 and TRBJ2-7; perhaps TRBD1 as D (6 bases). The sequenced fragment ends 3 residues before the CDR3 boundary, so the rest is inferred from the germline J gene. This CDR3 has 14 residues. V lost 4 bases and J lost 3, with 14 bases in between. Germline CDR1 and CDR2: SGHRS and YFSETQ.

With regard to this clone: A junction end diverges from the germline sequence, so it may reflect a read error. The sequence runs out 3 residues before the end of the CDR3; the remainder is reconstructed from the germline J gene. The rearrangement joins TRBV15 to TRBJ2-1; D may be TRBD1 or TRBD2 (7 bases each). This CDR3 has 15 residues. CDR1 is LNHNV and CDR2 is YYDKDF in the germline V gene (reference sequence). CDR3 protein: CATGRGGTGEGEQFF. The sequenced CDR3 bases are TGTGCCACCGGCAGAGGTGGAACAGGGGAGGGTGAG.

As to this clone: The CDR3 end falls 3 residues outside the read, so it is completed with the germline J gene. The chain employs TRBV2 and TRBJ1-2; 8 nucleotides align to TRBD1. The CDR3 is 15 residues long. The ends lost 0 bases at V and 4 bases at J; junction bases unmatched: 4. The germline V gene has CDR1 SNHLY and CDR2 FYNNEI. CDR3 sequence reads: CASSEAGTGPYGYTF. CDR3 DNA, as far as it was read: TGTGCCAGCAGTGAAGCGGGGACAGGACCCTATGGC.

The CDR3 here is CASSVGRRQSGYTF. The sequenced part of the CDR3 DNA is TGTGCCAGCAGCGTCGGCAGGCGTCAATCGGGC. The chain employs TRBV9 and TRBJ1-2; no reliable D call. With the read ending 3 residues before the CDR3 end, the germline J gene is used to fill in that end. Germline CDR1 SGDLS, CDR2 YYNGEE. The CDR3 sequence is 14 residues long.

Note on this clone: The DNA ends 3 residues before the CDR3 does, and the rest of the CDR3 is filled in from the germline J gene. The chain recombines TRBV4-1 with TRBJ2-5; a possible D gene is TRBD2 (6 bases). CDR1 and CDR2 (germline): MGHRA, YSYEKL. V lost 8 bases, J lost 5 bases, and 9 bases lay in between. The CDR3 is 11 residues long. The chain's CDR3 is CASGGVETQYF. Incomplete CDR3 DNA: TGCGCCAGCGGAGGGGTGGAGACC.

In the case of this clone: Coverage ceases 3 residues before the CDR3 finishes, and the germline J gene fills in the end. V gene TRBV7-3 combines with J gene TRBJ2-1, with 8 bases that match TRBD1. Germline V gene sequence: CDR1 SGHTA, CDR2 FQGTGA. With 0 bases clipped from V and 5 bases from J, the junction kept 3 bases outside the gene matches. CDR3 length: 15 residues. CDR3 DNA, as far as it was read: TGTGCCAGCAGCTTAACCGGGGACAGGAACAATGAG. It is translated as CASSLTGDRNNE. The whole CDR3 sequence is CASSLTGDRNNEQFF.

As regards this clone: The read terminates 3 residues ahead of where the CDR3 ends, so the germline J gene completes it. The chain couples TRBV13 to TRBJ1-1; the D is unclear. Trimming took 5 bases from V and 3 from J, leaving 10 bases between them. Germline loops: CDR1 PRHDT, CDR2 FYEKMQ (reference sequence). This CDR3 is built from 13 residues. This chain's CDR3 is CASSRAVHTEAFF. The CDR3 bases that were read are TGTGCCAGCAGCAGGGCCGTGCACACTGAA.

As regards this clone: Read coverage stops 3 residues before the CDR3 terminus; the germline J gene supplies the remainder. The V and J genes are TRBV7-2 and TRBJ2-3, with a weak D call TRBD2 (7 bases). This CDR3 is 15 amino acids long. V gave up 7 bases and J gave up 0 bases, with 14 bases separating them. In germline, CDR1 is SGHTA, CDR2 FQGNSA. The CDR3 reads CASIRGGGSTDTQYF. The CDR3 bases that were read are TGTGCCAGCATCAGAGGGGGGGGGAGCACAGATACG.

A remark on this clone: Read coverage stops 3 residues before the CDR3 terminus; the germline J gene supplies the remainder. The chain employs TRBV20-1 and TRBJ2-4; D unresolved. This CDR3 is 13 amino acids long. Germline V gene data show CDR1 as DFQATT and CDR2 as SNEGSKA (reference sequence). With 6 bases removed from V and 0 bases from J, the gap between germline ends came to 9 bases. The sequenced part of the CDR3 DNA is TGCAGTGCCGACACCCTAGCCAAAAACATT. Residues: CSADTLAKNI. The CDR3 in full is CSADTLAKNIQYF.

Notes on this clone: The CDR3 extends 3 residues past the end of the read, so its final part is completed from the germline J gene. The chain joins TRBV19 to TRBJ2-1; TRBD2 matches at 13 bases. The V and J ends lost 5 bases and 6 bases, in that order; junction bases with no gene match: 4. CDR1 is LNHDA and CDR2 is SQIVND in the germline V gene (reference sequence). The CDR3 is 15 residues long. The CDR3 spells CASSLGLAGANEQFF. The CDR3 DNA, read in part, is TGTGCCAGTAGTCTCGGACTAGCGGGGGCCAATGAG. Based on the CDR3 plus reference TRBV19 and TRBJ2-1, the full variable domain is DGGITQSPKYLFRKEGQNVTLSCEQNLNHDAMYWYRQDPGQGLRLIYYSQIVNDFQKGDIAEGYSVSREKKESFPLTVTSAQKNPTAFYLCASSLGLAGANEQFFGPGTRLTVL.

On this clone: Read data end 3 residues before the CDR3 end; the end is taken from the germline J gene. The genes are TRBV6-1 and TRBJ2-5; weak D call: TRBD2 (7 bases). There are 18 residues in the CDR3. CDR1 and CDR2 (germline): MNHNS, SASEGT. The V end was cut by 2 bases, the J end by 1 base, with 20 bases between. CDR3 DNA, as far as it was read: TGTGCCAGCAGTGAACAGGCCCGCGGGGGCGCATCCCAAGAGACC. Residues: CASSEQARGGASQET. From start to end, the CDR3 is CASSEQARGGASQETQYF.

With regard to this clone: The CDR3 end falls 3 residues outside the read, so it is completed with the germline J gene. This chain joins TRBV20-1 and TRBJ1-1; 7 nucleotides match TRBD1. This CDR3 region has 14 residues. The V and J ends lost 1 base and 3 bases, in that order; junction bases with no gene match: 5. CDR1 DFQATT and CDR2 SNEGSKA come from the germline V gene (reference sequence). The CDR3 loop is CSARVATGDTEAFF. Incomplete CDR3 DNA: TGCAGTGCTAGAGTCGCAACAGGGGACACTGAA.

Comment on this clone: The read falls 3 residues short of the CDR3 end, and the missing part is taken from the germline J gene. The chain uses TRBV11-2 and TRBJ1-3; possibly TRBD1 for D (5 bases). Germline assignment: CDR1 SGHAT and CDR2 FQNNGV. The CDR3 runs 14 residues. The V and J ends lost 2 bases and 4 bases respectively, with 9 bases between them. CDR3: CASSLQGGGNTIYF. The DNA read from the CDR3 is TGTGCCAGCAGCTTACAGGGAGGAGGAAACACC.

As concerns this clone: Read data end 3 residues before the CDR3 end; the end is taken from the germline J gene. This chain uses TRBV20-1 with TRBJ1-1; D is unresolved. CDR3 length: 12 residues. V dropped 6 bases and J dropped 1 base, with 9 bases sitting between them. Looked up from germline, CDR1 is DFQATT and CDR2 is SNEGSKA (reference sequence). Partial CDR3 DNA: TGCAGTGCCCCGACGGGGAACACTGAA. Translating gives CSAPTGNTE. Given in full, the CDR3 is CSAPTGNTEAFF.

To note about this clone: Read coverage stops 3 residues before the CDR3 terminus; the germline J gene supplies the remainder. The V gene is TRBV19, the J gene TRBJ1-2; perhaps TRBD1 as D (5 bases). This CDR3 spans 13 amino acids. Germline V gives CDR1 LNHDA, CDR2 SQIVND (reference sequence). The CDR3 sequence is CASSITLTEGYTF. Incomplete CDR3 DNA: TGTGCCAGTAGTATAACGCTGACAGAGGGC.